The 5 T cell receptor beta chains below were found in one sample sequenced in a study of T cell repertoires in cytomegalovirus infection. MiXCR was run by TCRdb on the reads, yielding one entry per CDR3 protein. The sample carries roughly 500,000 distinct CDR3 sequences, roughly 42% recorded once. The antigens for these receptors are not known. Specimen: cultured PBMCs, collected from culture after CMV antigen stimulation. The receptors derive from a human donor in good health (CMV status not recorded). Some clones in this sample may be carry-over from other donors' samples.

This clonotype was detected ten times or more. The V call is TRBV7-2, the J call TRBJ2-3; D gene ambiguous. V dropped 5 bases and J dropped 5 bases, with 14 bases sitting between them. The CDR3 runs 14 residues. CDR1 SGHTA and CDR2 FQGNSA come from the germline V gene. Here the CDR3 DNA reads TGTGCCAGCAGCCCCCTAGGTAGTATAGATACGCAGTATTTT. Translation gives CASSPLGSIDTQYF.

In its sample, this clonotype was seen a few times. The CDR3 is CATSREGLAGLETQYF. CDR3 nucleotide sequence: TGTGCCACCAGCAGAGAGGGACTAGCGGGTCTGGAGACCCAGTACTTC. The chain joins TRBV15 to TRBJ2-5; the match to TRBD2 covers 12 bases. Germline CDR1 and CDR2: LNHNV and YYDKDF (reference sequence). After removal of 0 bases from V and 5 bases from J, the junction contained 4 bases not matched to a gene. This CDR3 contains 16 residues.

V is TRBV23-1 and J is TRBJ2-7, with 9 bases matching TRBD1. TRBV23-1 is identified as an open reading frame with a role that is uncertain. The CDR3 spans 15 residues. V was clipped by 2 bases and J by 5 bases; unmatched bases: 7. CDR3 sequence: CASSQTGTGTDEQYF. In nucleotides, the CDR3 is TGCGCCAGCAGTCAAACCGGGACAGGGACCGACGAGCAGTACTTC.

This chain links TRBV19 with TRBJ2-1; possibly TRBD2 for D (5 bases). The V and J ends lost 3 bases and 8 bases respectively, with 11 bases between them. Germline V CDR1 and CDR2: LNHDA, SQIVND (reference sequence). This CDR3 has 13 residues. The CDR3 bases are TGTGCCAGTAGTATCTCCGGGGTTGATGAGCAGTTCTTC. Its translation: CASSISGVDEQFF.

Comment on this clonotype: Sequence at one end of the junction differs from germline and may be a read error. CDR3 coding DNA: TGTGCCAGCAGCGAAGGGGGCGCGGGGAACACTGAAGCTTTCTTT. Translation: CASSEGGAGNTEAFF. The genes are TRBV6-1 and TRBJ1-1; 7 bases align to TRBD1. Germline V gives CDR1 MNHNS, CDR2 SASEGT. The CDR3 extends over 15 amino acids.